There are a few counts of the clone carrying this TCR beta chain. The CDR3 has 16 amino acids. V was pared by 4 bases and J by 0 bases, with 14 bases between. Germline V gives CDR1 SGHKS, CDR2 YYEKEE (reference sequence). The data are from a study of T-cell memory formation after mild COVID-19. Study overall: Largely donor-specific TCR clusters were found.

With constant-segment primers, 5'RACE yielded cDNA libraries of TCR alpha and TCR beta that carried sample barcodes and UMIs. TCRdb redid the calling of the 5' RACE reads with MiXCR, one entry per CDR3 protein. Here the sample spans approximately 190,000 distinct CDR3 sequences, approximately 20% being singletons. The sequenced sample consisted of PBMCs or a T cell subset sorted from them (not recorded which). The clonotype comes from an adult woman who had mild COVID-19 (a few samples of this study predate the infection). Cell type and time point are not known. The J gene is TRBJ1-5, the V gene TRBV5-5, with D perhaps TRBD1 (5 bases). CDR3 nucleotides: TGTGCCAGCAGCCCCCTGGGAGGGGATAGCAATCAGCCCCAGCATTTT. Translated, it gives CASSPLGGDSNQPQHF. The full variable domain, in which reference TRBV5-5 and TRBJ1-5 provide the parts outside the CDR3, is DAGVTQSPTHLIKTRGQQVTLRCSPISGHKSVSWYQQVLGQGPQFIFQYYEKEERGRGNFPDRFSARQFPNYSSELNVNALLLGDSALYLCASSPLGGDSNQPQHFGDGTRLSIL.